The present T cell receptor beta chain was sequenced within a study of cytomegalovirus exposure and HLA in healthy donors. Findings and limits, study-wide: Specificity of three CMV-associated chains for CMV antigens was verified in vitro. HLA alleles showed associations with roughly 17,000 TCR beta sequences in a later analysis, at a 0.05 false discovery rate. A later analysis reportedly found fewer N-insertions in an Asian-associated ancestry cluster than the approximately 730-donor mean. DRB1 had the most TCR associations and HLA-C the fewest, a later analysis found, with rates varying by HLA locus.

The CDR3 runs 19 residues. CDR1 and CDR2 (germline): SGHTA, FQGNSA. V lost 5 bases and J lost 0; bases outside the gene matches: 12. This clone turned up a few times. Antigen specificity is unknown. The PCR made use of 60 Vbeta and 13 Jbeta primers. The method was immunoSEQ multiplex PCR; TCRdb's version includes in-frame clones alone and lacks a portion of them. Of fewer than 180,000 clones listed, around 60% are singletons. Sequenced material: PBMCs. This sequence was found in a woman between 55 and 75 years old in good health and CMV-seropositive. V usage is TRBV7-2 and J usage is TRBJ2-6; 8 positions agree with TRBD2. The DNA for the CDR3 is TGTGCCAGCAGCGCTGGACTTAGCGGGGTTCACTCTGGGGCCAACGTCCTGACTTTC. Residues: CASSAGLSGVHSGANVLTF.